This entry features one TCR beta chain sequence. Germline lookup yields CDR1 SEHNR and CDR2 FQNEAQ (reference sequence). With 5 bases removed from V and 9 bases from J, the gap between germline ends came to 13 bases. This CDR3 comprises 12 residues. These data come from a study of shared clonotypes between healthy human individuals. Here immunoSEQ multiplex PCR was the method, and the copy in TCRdb shows in-frame clones only, minus some. Of 600,000 to 750,000 clones listed, less than 95% are singletons. The sequenced sample consisted of memory CD8+ T cells from PBMCs. As for subset: CD45RO+ cells pooled with CCR7-negative TemRA cells. V and J are TRBV7-9 and TRBJ1-1; D is perhaps TRBD1 (6 bases). The receptor was isolated from a young man in good health. Some clones in this sample may be carry-over from other donors' samples. CDR3 DNA: TGTGCCAGCAGCCTTGGGGGCCGCCAAGCTTTCTTT. This translates into CASSLGGRQAFF.